Following are 24 T cell receptor beta chains from one sample sequenced in a study of T cells after yellow fever vaccination (dated by TCRdb to between 2019 and 2020). Read against the paper, the sample's treatment or condition label means: live attenuated yellow fever vaccine strain. Library preparation was by 5' RACE. Instrument on record: Illumina NovaSeq 6000. Starting from the raw public reads, TCRdb applied fastp trimming at Q25, assembled clones with MiXCR and retained in-frame beta chains. Under each unique CDR3 protein, matching rows form one entry showing the most common genes and DNA. The sample yields roughly 320,000 distinct CDR3 sequences; around 10% were counted once. Approximately 3.3% of the sample lies in the top ten. Sequencing was performed on CD4+ T cells sorted from PBMCs, taken 45 days after the yellow fever booster vaccination. Receptors originate from a man aged 18 to 29 who received the YFV17D yellow fever vaccine.

The CDR3 DNA is TGTGCCAGCAGTTTTCGGGAGGCAAACACCATATATTTT. As protein: CASSFREANTIYF. The chain couples TRBV12-3 or TRBV12-4 to TRBJ1-3; D gene uncertain. This CDR3 has 13 residues. Trimming removed 3 bases at V and 6 bases at J, with 9 bases between.

This clonotype came up once. The chain employs TRBV10-1 and TRBJ2-2; no firm D call. The germline V and J ends were trimmed by 8 bases and 5 bases, with 9 bases remaining between them. Germline V CDR1 and CDR2: WNHNN, SYGVQD (reference sequence). This CDR3 is built from 12 residues. DNA of the CDR3: TGCGCCAGCCGTTCGGAGACCGGGGAGCTGTTTTTT. It encodes CASRSETGELFF.

The rearrangement links TRBV4-3 to TRBJ2-3; TRBD2 might be the D (6 bases). V was shortened by 1 base and J by 4 bases, with 12 bases between the two germline ends. The germline gives CDR1 LGHNA, CDR2 YSLEER. The CDR3 is 15 amino acids. The CDR3 reads CASSQVRGASDTQYF. In nucleotides, the CDR3 is TGCGCCAGCAGCCAAGTACGCGGGGCCTCAGATACGCAGTATTTT.

V and J are TRBV6-6 and TRBJ2-3, with 12 bases fitting TRBD2. This CDR3 region has 16 residues. V was pared by 4 bases and J by 5 bases, with 7 bases of the junction left unmatched. Germline V gene lookup returns CDR1 MNHNY and CDR2 SVGAGI (reference sequence). The CDR3 region has the DNA TGTGCCAGCAGTTCCTCTCTAGCGGGGGGGCTAGATACGCAGTATTTT. It codes for CASSSSLAGGLDTQYF.

This clonotype was observed a few times. V usage is TRBV24-1 and J usage is TRBJ2-2, with 8 bases matching TRBD1. The CDR3 length is 16 residues. V shed 3 bases and J 6 bases; nucleotides not matched to a gene: 8. Germline V gene data show CDR1 as KGHDR and CDR2 as SFDVKD. The CDR3, as DNA: TGTGCCACCAGTGATCGGGGGACAGGTTATCCCGGGGAGCTGTTTTTT. Its protein is CATSDRGTGYPGELFF.

V usage is TRBV15 and J usage is TRBJ2-2; the D call may be TRBD1 or TRBD2 (7 bases each). The germline CDR1 and CDR2 sequences are LNHNV and YYDKDF (reference sequence). This CDR3 is built from 16 residues. V lost 5 bases to trimming and J lost 6 bases, with 19 bases between them. CDR3: CATSQGGHRAAGELFF. CDR3 nucleotide sequence: TGTGCCACCAGCCAGGGGGGGCACAGGGCGGCCGGGGAGCTGTTTTTT.

A few counts support this clonotype. The CDR3 region is CASSPKGFSTDTQYF. In DNA form, the CDR3 reads TGTGCCAGCTCACCAAAGGGATTCAGCACAGATACGCAGTATTTT. The chain has TRBV18 and TRBJ2-3; D is undetermined. The CDR3 has 15 amino acids. V was pared by 2 bases and J by 0 bases, with 9 bases between. Germline V gene sequence: CDR1 KGHSH, CDR2 LQKENI. Filled out from reference TRBV18 and TRBJ2-3, the complete variable domain reads NAGVMQNPRHLVRRRGQEARLRCSPMKGHSHVYWYRQLPEEGLKFMVYLQKENIIDESGMPKERFSAEFPKEGPSILRIQQVVRGDSAAYFCASSPKGFSTDTQYFGPGTRLTVL.

This clonotype was found a few times. The chain has TRBV28 and TRBJ1-6; D is unclear. CDR1 and CDR2 (germline): MDHEN, SYDVKM. Trimming pared 4 bases from V and 6 bases from J, leaving 7 bases between. The CDR3 runs to 13 residues. The CDR3: CASSSAGNSPLHF. Written as DNA, the CDR3 is TGTGCCAGCAGTTCGGCGGGTAATTCACCCCTCCACTTT.

The chain is built from TRBV5-1 and TRBJ2-1; possible D gene TRBD1, 7 bases. This CDR3 is 12 amino acids long. Germline CDR1 reads SGHRS; CDR2 reads YFSETQ. V was cut by 3 bases and J by 9 bases, with 10 bases left in between. CDR3 residues: CASSSGGSEQFF. In nucleotides, the CDR3 is TGCGCCAGCAGCTCAGGGGGGAGTGAGCAGTTCTTC.

The chain combines TRBV20-1 with TRBJ1-5; 8 bases fit TRBD1. J lost 4 bases, V lost 3 bases, and 8 bases had no gene match. CDR3 size: 15 residues. CDR1 and CDR2 from the germline V gene are DFQATT and SNEGSKA (reference sequence). For the CDR3, the DNA is TGCAGTGCTAGCCCGACAGGGGTGGGGAATCAGCCCCAGCATTTT. Encoded protein: CSASPTGVGNQPQHF.

The chain carries TRBV9 and TRBJ1-2; the D gene is possibly TRBD1 (6 bases). The CDR3 sequence is 13 residues long. Germline assignment: CDR1 SGDLS and CDR2 YYNGEE. The V and J ends lost 6 bases and 6 bases respectively, with 15 bases between them. CDR3 sequence (DNA): TGTGCCAGCACTAAAGGGGGGGCAGATGGCTACACCTTC. It codes for CASTKGGADGYTF.

The chain is built from TRBV5-4 and TRBJ1-2; unclear D gene. V was shortened by 3 bases and J by 7 bases, with 10 bases between the two germline ends. Germline V gene data show CDR1 as SGHNT and CDR2 as YYREEE (reference sequence). This CDR3 spans 12 amino acids. CDR3 region: CASSSTLGGYTF. The CDR3 DNA follows: TGTGCCAGCAGCTCAACCTTGGGTGGCTACACCTTC.

The J gene is TRBJ1-2, the V gene TRBV7-2, with TRBD1 matching 7 bases. J was trimmed by 8 bases and V by 2 bases; bases with no gene match: 14. The length of the CDR3 is 16 residues. Germline CDR1 and CDR2: SGHTA and FQGNSA. Here the CDR3 DNA reads TGTGCCAGCAGCTTATGGCAGGGGGGGATTCTGCTCGGCTACACCTTC. Protein sequence: CASSLWQGGILLGYTF. The complete variable domain, with remaining parts taken from reference TRBV7-2 and TRBJ1-2, reads GAGVSQSPSNKVTEKGKDVELRCDPISGHTALYWYRQSLGQGLEFLIYFQGNSAPDKSGLPSDRFSAERTGGSVSTLTIQRTQQEDSAVYLCASSLWQGGILLGYTFGSGTRLTVV.

Ten or more counts support this clonotype. The genes are TRBV24-1 and TRBJ2-3, with D unresolved. This CDR3 spans 13 amino acids. The V gene lost 0 bases and the J gene lost 3 bases, with 3 bases spanning the gap. Germline V lookup: CDR1 KGHDR, CDR2 SFDVKD. The CDR3 protein is CATSDLVTDTQYF. For the CDR3, the DNA is TGTGCCACCAGTGATTTGGTTACAGATACGCAGTATTTT.

The chain recombines TRBV7-9 with TRBJ2-6, with D perhaps assigned TRBD1 or TRBD2 (5 bases each). From germline, CDR1 is SEHNR and CDR2 FQNEAQ (reference sequence). V lost 3 bases and J lost 0, with 9 bases in between. The CDR3 is 16 residues long. The DNA for the CDR3 is TGTGCCAGCAGCTTCGGGACGGTCTCTGGGGCCAACGTCCTGACTTTC. This sequence encodes CASSFGTVSGANVLTF.

V is TRBV29-1 and J is TRBJ1-2, with D unclear. There are 13 residues in the CDR3. Trimming stripped 4 bases from V and 4 bases from J, with 13 bases between. CDR1 is SQVTM, CDR2 ANQGSEA, per germline. CDR3 coding DNA: TGCAGCGTTGTTCCCAGTTTAGCCTATGGCTACACCTTC. Translated, it gives CSVVPSLAYGYTF. Complete variable domain (other parts from reference TRBV29-1 and TRBJ1-2): SAVISQKPSRDICQRGTSLTIQCQVDSQVTMMFWYRQQPGQSLTLIATANQGSEATYESGFVIDKFPISRPNLTFSTLTVSNMSPEDSSIYLCSVVPSLAYGYTFGSGTRLTVV.

This sequence joins TRBV5-1 and TRBJ2-7, with 9 bases matching TRBD1. This CDR3 is 14 amino acids long. Per the germline V gene, CDR1 is SGHRS and CDR2 is YFSETQ. V shed 0 bases, J shed 5 bases, and the junction held 3 bases outside the gene matches. The chain's CDR3 is CASSLVGQGNEQYF. The DNA for the CDR3 is TGCGCCAGCAGCTTGGTGGGACAGGGAAACGAGCAGTACTTC.

This clonotype was counted only a few times. The chain couples TRBV7-9 to TRBJ1-4, with 7 bases identical to TRBD1. Germline values: CDR1 SEHNR, CDR2 FQNEAQ (reference sequence). The J segment lost 8 bases and the V segment lost 0 bases, leaving 15 bases of the junction unmatched. The CDR3 runs to 18 residues. CDR3 in DNA: TGTGCCAGCAGCTTAGCCGGGACAGACTACTTCGTGGGAGAAAAACTGTTTTTT. The encoded protein is CASSLAGTDYFVGEKLFF.

This clonotype occurred a few times. The chain carries TRBV6-2 or TRBV6-3 and TRBJ2-1; 7 nucleotides align to TRBD2. Germline V gene sequence: CDR1 MNHEY, CDR2 SVGEGT. There are 15 residues in the CDR3. V lost 7 bases and J lost 3; bases outside the gene matches: 9. CDR3 loop: CASTPPGLYYNEQFF. As DNA, the CDR3 is TGTGCCAGCACCCCACCGGGACTATACTACAATGAGCAGTTCTTC.

There are a few counts of this clonotype. This chain uses TRBV5-4 with TRBJ1-2, with a possible D match to TRBD1 (5 bases). The CDR3 is 16 residues long. Germline V gene lookup returns CDR1 SGHNT and CDR2 YYREEE (reference sequence). V dropped 3 bases and J dropped 0 bases, with 15 bases sitting between them. The CDR3 DNA is TGTGCCAGCAGCTACGGGGGTCCCACGTCTAACTATGGCTACACCTTC. It translates to CASSYGGPTSNYGYTF.

The sample holds many counts of this clonotype. The chain couples TRBV7-2 to TRBJ2-6; 7 nucleotides match TRBD1. Trimming took 4 bases from V and 0 from J; bases not matched to a gene: 9. The CDR3 totals 18 residues. Germline loops: CDR1 SGHTA, CDR2 FQGNSA. The CDR3 sequence is CASSYVGTANSGANVLTF. The CDR3 DNA reads as TGTGCCAGCAGCTATGTAGGGACAGCCAACTCTGGGGCCAACGTCCTGACTTTC. Full variable domain (remainder filled in from reference TRBV7-2 and TRBJ2-6): GAGVSQSPSNKVTEKGKDVELRCDPISGHTALYWYRQSLGQGLEFLIYFQGNSAPDKSGLPSDRFSAERTGGSVSTLTIQRTQQEDSAVYLCASSYVGTANSGANVLTFGAGSRLTVL.

This clonotype has a count of ten or more. The chain links TRBV29-1 to TRBJ2-1; TRBD2 aligns across 7 bases. The germline V gene has CDR1 SQVTM and CDR2 ANQGSEA. The V and J ends lost 4 bases and 7 bases, in that order; junction bases with no gene match: 7. This CDR3 contains 13 residues. CDR3 sequence (DNA): TGCAGCGTTGGGAGGCTGGGGGGGAATGAGCAGTTCTTC. Protein product: CSVGRLGGNEQFF.

This clonotype was observed many times. The V call is TRBV6-5, the J call TRBJ2-7; no reliable D call. V lost 5 bases to trimming and J lost 0 bases, with 14 bases between them. From germline, CDR1 is MNHEY and CDR2 SVGAGI. The CDR3 extends over 15 amino acids. CDR3 sequence: CASSRTTPSSYEQYF. CDR3 sequence (DNA): TGTGCCAGCAGTCGAACGACTCCTAGCTCCTACGAGCAGTACTTC.

The gene calls are TRBV7-8 and TRBJ2-1, with TRBD2 matching 8 bases. The ends lost 5 bases at V and 4 bases at J; junction bases unmatched: 7. The CDR3 spans 15 residues. Germline loops: CDR1 SGHVS, CDR2 FQNEAQ. The CDR3 protein is CASSTRGAFYNEQFF. The CDR3, as DNA: TGTGCCAGCAGCACGCGGGGGGCTTTTTACAATGAGCAGTTCTTC.